The text below deals with one T cell receptor (beta chain). The antigen is not known. The sample is drawn from a study of T cell responses to AZD1222 COVID-19 vaccine. Study results and caveats: The donor cohort was predominantly white British with a female majority, and clonal diversity may have been underestimated. Among vaccine-associated CD4 TCRs, coverage spanned spike, with dominance at 160-218 and 743-854. At baseline, seropositivity was found in only a handful of AZD1222 recipients.

With 9 bases clipped from V and 5 bases from J, the junction kept 3 bases outside the gene matches. This CDR3 has 12 residues. Germline-derived CDR1 and CDR2 are MNHEY and SVGAGI. Here immunoSEQ multiplex PCR was the method, and the copy in TCRdb shows in-frame clones only, minus some. The repertoire has roughly 200,000 clones, 90% to 95% of them found once; the top ten carry 3.6%. The receptor was isolated from an adult who received the MenACWY meningococcal vaccine as a control. The sample was peripheral blood, taken 28 days after the second dose of the MenACWY control vaccine. The gene calls are TRBV6-5 and TRBJ1-4; 7 bases match TRBD1. CDR3 DNA sequence: TGTGCCAGGTGCAGGGGGAATGAAAAACTGTTTTTT. It is translated as CARCRGNEKLFF.